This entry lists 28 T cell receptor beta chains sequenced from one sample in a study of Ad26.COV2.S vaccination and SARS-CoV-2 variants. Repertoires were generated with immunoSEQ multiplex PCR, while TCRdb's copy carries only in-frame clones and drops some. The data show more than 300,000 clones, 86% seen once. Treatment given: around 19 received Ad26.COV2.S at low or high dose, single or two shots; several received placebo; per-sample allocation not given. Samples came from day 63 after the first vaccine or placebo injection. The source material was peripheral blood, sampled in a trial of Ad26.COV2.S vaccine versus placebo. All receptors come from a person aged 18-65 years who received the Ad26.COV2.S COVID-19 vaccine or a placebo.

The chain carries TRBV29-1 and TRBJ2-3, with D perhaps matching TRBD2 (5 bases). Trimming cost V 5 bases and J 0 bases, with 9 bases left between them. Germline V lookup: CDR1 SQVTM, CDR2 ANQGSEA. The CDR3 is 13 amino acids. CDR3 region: CSVKRGSTDTQYF. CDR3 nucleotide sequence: TGCAGCGTTAAACGGGGAAGCACAGATACGCAGTATTTT.

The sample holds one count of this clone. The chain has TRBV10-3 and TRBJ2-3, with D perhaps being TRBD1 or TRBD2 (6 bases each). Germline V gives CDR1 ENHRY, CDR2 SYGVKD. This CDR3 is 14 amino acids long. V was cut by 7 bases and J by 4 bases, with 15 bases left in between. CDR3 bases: TGTGCCATCAAGGGGGAGGCGGGCGCAGATACGCAGTATTTT. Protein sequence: CAIKGEAGADTQYF.

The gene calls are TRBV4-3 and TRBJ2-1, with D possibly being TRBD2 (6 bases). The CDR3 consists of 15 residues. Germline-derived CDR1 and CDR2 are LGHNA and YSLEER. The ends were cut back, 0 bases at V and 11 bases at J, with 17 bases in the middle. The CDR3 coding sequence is TGCGCCAGCAGCCAAGATTACGATAGCGGAGACCAGCAGTTCTTC. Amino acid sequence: CASSQDYDSGDQQFF.

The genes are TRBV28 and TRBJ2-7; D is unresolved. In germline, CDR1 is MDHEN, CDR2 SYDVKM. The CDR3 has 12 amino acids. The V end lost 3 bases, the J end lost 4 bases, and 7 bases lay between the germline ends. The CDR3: CASSLFPYEQYF. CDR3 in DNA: TGTGCCAGCAGTTTGTTCCCTTACGAGCAGTACTTC.

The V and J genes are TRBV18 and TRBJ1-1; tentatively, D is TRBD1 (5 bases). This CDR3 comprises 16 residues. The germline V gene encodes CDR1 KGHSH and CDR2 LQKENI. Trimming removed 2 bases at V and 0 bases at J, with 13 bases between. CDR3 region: CASSPNTAGLNTEAFF. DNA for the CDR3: TGTGCCAGCTCACCAAATACCGCAGGGCTGAACACTGAAGCTTTCTTT.

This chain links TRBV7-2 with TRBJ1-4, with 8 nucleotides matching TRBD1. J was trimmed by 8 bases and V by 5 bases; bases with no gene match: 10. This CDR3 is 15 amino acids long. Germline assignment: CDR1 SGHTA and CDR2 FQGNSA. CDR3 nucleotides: TGTGCCAGCAGCCAGCACAGGGGGAGAGAGGAAAAACTGTTTTTT. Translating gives CASSQHRGREEKLFF.

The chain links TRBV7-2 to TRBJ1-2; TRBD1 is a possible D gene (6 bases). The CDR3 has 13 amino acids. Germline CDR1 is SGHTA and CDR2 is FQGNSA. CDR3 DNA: TGTGCAGAGGTGGGGGCCCTATACTATGGCTACACCTTC. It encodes CAEVGALYYGYTF.

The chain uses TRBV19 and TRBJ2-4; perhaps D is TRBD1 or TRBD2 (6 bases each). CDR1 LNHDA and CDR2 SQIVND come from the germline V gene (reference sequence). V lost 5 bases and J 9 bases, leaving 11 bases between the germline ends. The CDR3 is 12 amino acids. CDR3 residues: CASSVQGGIQYF. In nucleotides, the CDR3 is TGTGCCAGTAGTGTACAGGGAGGCATTCAGTACTTC.

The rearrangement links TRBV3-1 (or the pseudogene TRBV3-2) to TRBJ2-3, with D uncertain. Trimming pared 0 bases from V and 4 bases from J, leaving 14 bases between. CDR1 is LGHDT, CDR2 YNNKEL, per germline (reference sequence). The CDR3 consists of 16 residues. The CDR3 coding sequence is TGTGCCAGCAGCCAAGAAGGCTCCGTCAGCCCAGATACGCAGTATTTT. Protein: CASSQEGSVSPDTQYF.

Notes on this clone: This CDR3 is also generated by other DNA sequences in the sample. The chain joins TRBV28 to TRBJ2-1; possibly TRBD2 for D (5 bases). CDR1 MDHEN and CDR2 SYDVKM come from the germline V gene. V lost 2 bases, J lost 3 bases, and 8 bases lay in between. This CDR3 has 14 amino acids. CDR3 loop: CASSLTGNYNEQFF. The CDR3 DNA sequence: TGTGCCAGCAGTTTAACCGGGAACTACAATGAGCAGTTCTTC.

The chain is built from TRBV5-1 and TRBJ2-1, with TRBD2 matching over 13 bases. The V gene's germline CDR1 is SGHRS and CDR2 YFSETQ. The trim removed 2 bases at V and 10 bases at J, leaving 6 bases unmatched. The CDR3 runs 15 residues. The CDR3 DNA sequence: TGCGCCAGCAGCTTCCGCGGACTAGCGGGAGAAGAGCAGTTCTTC. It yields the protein CASSFRGLAGEEQFF.

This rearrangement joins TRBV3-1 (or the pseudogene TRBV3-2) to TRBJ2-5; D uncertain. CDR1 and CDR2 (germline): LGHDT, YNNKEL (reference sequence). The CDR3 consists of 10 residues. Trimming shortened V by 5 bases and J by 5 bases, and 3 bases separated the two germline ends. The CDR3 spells CASSGETQYF. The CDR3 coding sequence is TGTGCCAGCAGCGGTGAGACCCAGTACTTC.

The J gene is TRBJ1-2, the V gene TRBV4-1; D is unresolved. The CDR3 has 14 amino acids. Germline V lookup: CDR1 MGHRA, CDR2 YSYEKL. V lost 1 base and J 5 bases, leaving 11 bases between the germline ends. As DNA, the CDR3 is TGCGCCAGCAGCCAAGGGACTGCCCCTTATGGCTACACCTTC. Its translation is CASSQGTAPYGYTF.

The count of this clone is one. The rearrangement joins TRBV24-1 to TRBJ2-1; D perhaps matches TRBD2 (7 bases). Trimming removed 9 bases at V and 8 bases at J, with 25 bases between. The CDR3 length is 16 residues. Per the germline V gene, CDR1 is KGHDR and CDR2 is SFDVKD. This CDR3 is CATGTGYASGGDEQFF. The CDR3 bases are TGTGCCACCGGTACAGGGTACGCTAGCGGAGGCGATGAGCAGTTCTTC.

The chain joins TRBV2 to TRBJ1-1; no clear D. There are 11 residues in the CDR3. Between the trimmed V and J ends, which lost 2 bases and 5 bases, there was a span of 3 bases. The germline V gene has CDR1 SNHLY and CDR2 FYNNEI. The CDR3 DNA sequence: TGTGCCAGCAGTGAACTAACTGAAGCTTTCTTT. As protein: CASSELTEAFF.

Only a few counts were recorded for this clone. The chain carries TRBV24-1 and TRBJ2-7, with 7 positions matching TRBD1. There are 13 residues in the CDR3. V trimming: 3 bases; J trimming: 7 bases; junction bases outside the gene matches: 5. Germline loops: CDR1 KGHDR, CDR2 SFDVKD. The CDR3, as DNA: TGTGCCACCAGTGATCCGAACAGGGGTGAGCAGTACTTC. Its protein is CATSDPNRGEQYF.

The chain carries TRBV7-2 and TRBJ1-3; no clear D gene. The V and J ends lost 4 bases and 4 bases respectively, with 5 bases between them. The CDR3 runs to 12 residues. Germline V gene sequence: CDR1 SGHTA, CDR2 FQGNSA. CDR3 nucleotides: TGTGCCAGCAGCTCACAGGGAAACACCATATATTTT. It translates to CASSSQGNTIYF.

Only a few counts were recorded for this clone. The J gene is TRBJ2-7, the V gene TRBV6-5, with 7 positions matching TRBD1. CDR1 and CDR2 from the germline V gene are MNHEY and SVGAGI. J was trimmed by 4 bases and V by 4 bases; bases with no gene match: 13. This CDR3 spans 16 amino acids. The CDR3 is CASSFVGQEGRYEQYF. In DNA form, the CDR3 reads TGTGCCAGCAGTTTTGTCGGACAGGAAGGTCGGTACGAGCAGTACTTC.

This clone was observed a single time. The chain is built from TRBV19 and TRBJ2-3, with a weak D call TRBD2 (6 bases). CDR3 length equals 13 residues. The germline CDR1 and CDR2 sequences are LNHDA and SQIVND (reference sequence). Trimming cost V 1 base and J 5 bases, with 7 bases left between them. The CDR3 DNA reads TGTGCCAGTAGTATAGGGGGGGTAGATACGCAGTATTTT. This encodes CASSIGGVDTQYF.

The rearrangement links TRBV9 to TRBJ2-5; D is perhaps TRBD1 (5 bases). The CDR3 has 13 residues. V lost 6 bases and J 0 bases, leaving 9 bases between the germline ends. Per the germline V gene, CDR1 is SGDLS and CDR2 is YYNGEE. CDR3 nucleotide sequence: TGTGCCAGCAACCAGGGCAACCAAGAGACCCAGTACTTC. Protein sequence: CASNQGNQETQYF.

The CDR3 here is CASKRDTEAFF. The CDR3 DNA follows: TGTGCCAGTAAACGGGACACTGAAGCTTTCTTT. The V call is TRBV19, the J call TRBJ1-1; no definite D call. The CDR3 is 11 amino acids. The germline V gene has CDR1 LNHDA and CDR2 SQIVND (reference sequence). Trimming pared 7 bases from V and 3 bases from J, leaving 6 bases between.

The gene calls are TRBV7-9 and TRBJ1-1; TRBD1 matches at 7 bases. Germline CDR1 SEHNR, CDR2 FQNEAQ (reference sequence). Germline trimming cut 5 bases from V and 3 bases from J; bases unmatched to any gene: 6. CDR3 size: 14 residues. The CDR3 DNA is TGTGCCAGCAGCCCCCAGGGGGGATACACTGAAGCTTTCTTT. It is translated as CASSPQGGYTEAFF.

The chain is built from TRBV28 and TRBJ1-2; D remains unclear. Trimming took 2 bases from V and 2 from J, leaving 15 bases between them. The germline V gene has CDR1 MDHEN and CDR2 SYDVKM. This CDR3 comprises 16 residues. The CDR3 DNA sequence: TGTGCCAGCAGTTTAGATAGCGGAACTTTAAACTATGGCTACACCTTC. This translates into CASSLDSGTLNYGYTF.

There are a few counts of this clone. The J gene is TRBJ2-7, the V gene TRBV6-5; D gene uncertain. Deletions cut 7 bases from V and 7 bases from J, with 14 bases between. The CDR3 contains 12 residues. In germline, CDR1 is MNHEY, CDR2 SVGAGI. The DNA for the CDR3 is TGTGCCAGCAACCTCCCCGGGCAAGAGCAGTACTTC. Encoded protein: CASNLPGQEQYF.

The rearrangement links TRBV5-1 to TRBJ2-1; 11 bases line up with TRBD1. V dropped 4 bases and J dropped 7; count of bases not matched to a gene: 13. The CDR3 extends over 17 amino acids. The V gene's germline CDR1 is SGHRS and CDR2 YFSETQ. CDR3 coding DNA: TGCGCCAGCAGCCCCCAAGGGACAGGGGGTCCCCGGAATGAGCAGTTCTTC. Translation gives CASSPQGTGGPRNEQFF.

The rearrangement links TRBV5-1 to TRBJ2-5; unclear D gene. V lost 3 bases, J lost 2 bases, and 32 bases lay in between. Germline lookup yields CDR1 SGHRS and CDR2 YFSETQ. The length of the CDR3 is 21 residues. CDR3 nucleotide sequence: TGCGCCAGCAGCTCCATAACCCCCGCTGAAACGGGCTGGTGGGTTCAAGAGACCCAGTACTTC. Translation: CASSSITPAETGWWVQETQYF.

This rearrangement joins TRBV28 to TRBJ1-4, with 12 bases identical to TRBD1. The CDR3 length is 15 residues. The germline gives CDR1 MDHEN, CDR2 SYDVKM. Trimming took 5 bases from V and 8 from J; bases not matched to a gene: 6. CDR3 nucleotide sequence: TGTGCCAGCAGTACTCGAGGGACAGGGGGCGAAAAACTGTTTTTT. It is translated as CASSTRGTGGEKLFF.

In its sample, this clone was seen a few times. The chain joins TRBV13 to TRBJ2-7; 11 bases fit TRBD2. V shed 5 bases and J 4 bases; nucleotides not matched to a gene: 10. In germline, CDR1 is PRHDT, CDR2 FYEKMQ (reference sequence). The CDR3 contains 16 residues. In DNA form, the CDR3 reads TGTGCCAGCAGCATACTTAGCGGGGGGGCCTGGTACGAGCAGTACTTC. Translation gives CASSILSGGAWYEQYF.